This passage covers 19 T cell receptor beta chains from one sample sequenced in a study of T cells in Graves' hyperthyroidism and ophthalmopathy. Amplification of TCR beta CDR3 regions used RNA as the template. Carried out on the TCR CDR3, a first-round RT-PCR used the HTBI primer set. TCRdb reprocessed the multiplex PCR reads via MiXCR and lists one record per CDR3 protein. The table includes about 250,000 distinct CDR3 sequences, 20% to 25% detected once. Sequenced material: blood. The receptor set was obtained from a man in his thirties or forties with Graves' ophthalmopathy.

V gene TRBV20-1 combines with J gene TRBJ2-5; 10 bases fit TRBD2. The CDR3 runs to 20 residues. Trimming removed 3 bases from V and 2 bases from J; junction bases left unmatched: 21. CDR1 is DFQATT and CDR2 is SNEGSKA in the germline V gene (reference sequence). The CDR3 coding sequence is TGCAGTGCTAGTGAACCCCACGGGATCCGGGCTAGCGGGAGACAAGAGACCCAGTACTTC. It yields the protein CSASEPHGIRASGRQETQYF.

The chain is built from TRBV6-1 and TRBJ1-1; D is uncertain. V lost 6 bases to trimming and J lost 5 bases, with 16 bases between them. This CDR3 has 14 residues. In germline, CDR1 is MNHNS, CDR2 SASEGT. CDR3 loop: CASSGIAPLTEAFF. The CDR3 DNA reads as TGTGCCAGCAGCGGGATTGCCCCCTTGACTGAAGCTTTCTTT.

The V gene is TRBV4-1, the J gene TRBJ1-2; the match to TRBD1 covers 7 bases. V was clipped by 4 bases and J by 3 bases; unmatched bases: 8. This CDR3 comprises 15 residues. Germline loops: CDR1 MGHRA, CDR2 YSYEKL. CDR3 protein: CASSLFSRGDYGYTF. DNA of the CDR3: TGCGCCAGCAGCCTATTTTCCAGGGGGGACTATGGCTACACCTTC.

This clonotype was picked up many times. The CDR3 DNA is TGTGCCAGCAGTTCGGGACACGGCGGGAGACCTAACTCCTACGAGCAGTACTTC. Protein: CASSSGHGGRPNSYEQYF. J is TRBJ2-7 and V is TRBV6-2 or TRBV6-3, with D perhaps matching TRBD2 (7 bases). Trimming stripped 4 bases from V and 0 bases from J, with 22 bases between. The CDR3 contains 18 residues. CDR1 and CDR2 from the germline V gene are MNHEY and SVGEGT.

The V and J genes are TRBV19 and TRBJ2-3; D is possibly TRBD1 (6 bases). The V gene lost 0 bases and the J gene lost 6 bases, with 10 bases spanning the gap. CDR3 length: 14 residues. CDR1 LNHDA and CDR2 SQIVND come from the germline V gene (reference sequence). The CDR3 loop is CASSIDQGPDTQYF. The CDR3 nucleotides read TGTGCCAGTAGTATAGACCAGGGGCCCGATACGCAGTATTTT.

In this sample, this clonotype turned up a few times. The V gene is TRBV18, the J gene TRBJ2-1; 7 bases are a match to TRBD2. The CDR3 is 18 residues long. Unmatched junction bases numbered 17, after V lost 3 bases and J lost 6 bases. The V gene's germline CDR1 is KGHSH and CDR2 LQKENI. The CDR3 region has the DNA TGTGCCAGCTCACCCCAGGCTGACTGGGGGGGTTCCCGCAATGAGCAGTTCTTC. Encoded protein: CASSPQADWGGSRNEQFF.

V is TRBV28 and J is TRBJ2-5; 10 positions agree with TRBD2. In germline, CDR1 is MDHEN, CDR2 SYDVKM. Trimming cost V 4 bases and J 4 bases; bases outside gene matches: 9. CDR3 length equals 16 residues. This CDR3 is CASSSPPSGSGETQYF. The DNA of the CDR3 is TGTGCCAGCAGTTCCCCCCCTAGCGGGAGTGGAGAGACCCAGTACTTC.

The genes are TRBV28 and TRBJ1-6; no clear D. This CDR3 region has 16 residues. Germline CDR1 is MDHEN and CDR2 is SYDVKM. The V end lost 6 bases, the J end lost 0 bases, and 12 bases lay between the germline ends. The CDR3 sequence is CASSQRSSSYNSPLHF. The DNA of the CDR3 is TGTGCCAGCAGCCAACGCAGCAGCTCCTATAATTCACCCCTCCACTTT.

This clonotype came up many times. The gene calls are TRBV2 and TRBJ2-2; D remains unclear. This CDR3 comprises 14 residues. Trimming removed 6 bases from V and 0 bases from J, with 8 bases in between. Germline CDR1 SNHLY, CDR2 FYNNEI. The CDR3 region has the DNA TGTGCCAGCAGCAGGACCCCGAACACCGGGGAGCTGTTTTTT. This gives the protein CASSRTPNTGELFF.

In its sample, this clonotype was seen a few times. CDR3 amino acids: CASSQGRMNTEAFF. DNA of the CDR3: TGTGCCAGCAGCCAAGGACGGATGAACACTGAAGCTTTCTTT. The V and J genes are TRBV14 and TRBJ1-1; unclear D gene. The V gene's germline CDR1 is SGHDN and CDR2 FVKESK. The ends were cut back, 1 base at V and 0 bases at J, with 6 bases in the middle. The CDR3 loop spans 14 amino acids. Based on the CDR3 plus reference TRBV14 and TRBJ1-1, the full variable domain is EAGVTQFPSHSVIEKGQTVTLRCDPISGHDNLYWYRRVMGKEIKFLLHFVKESKQDESGMPNNRFLAERTGGTYSTLKVQPAELEDSGVYFCASSQGRMNTEAFFGQGTRLTVV.

The chain recombines TRBV5-6 with TRBJ2-5, with D tentatively TRBD1 (5 bases). CDR1 is SGHDT, CDR2 YYEEEE, per germline. V was clipped by 2 bases and J by 5 bases, with 13 bases between them. The CDR3 sequence is 14 residues long. CDR3 loop: CASSLQVGVETQYF. DNA of the CDR3: TGTGCCAGCAGCTTACAGGTTGGGGTGGAGACCCAGTACTTC.

CDR3 protein: CASSPPGLALYNEQFF. The CDR3 region has the DNA TGTGCCAGCTCACCACCGGGCCTAGCGTTATACAATGAGCAGTTCTTC. The rearrangement uses TRBV18 and TRBJ2-1, with D possibly being TRBD2 (6 bases). The CDR3 has 16 amino acids. From germline, CDR1 is KGHSH and CDR2 LQKENI. Trimming removed 0 bases from V and 4 bases from J, with 13 bases in between.

The chain couples TRBV11-2 to TRBJ2-1, with TRBD2 matching over 11 bases. Trimming removed 0 bases from V and 6 bases from J; junction bases left unmatched: 1. The V gene's germline CDR1 is SGHAT and CDR2 FQNNGV. This CDR3 is built from 15 residues. Here the CDR3 DNA reads TGTGCCAGCAGCTTAGAACTAGCGGGAGTCAATGAGCAGTTCTTC. Its translation is CASSLELAGVNEQFF.

This clonotype was detected a few times. The V and J genes are TRBV6-5 and TRBJ2-3, with TRBD2 as a possible D gene (5 bases). Germline CDR1 and CDR2: MNHEY and SVGAGI. Trimming cost V 2 bases and J 5 bases, with 11 bases left between them. The CDR3 runs 14 residues. For the CDR3, the DNA is TGTGCCAGCAGTTACGGTCTAGCCGTAGATACGCAGTATTTT. Its translation: CASSYGLAVDTQYF.

This clonotype was seen only once. The gene calls are TRBV11-2 and TRBJ2-3; D unclear. This CDR3 spans 14 amino acids. Germline V gene lookup returns CDR1 SGHAT and CDR2 FQNNGV. Trimming pared 6 bases from V and 6 bases from J, leaving 16 bases between. The CDR3 DNA reads TGTGCCAGCAGTATCGTCCCGGCATTTGATACGCAGTATTTT. Protein sequence: CASSIVPAFDTQYF. Combining the CDR3 with reference TRBV11-2 and TRBJ2-3 gives the whole variable domain EAGVAQSPRYKIIEKRQSVAFWCNPISGHATLYWYQQILGQGPKLLIQFQNNGVVDDSQLPKDRFSAERLKGVDSTLKIQPAKLEDSAVYLCASSIVPAFDTQYFGPGTRLTVL.

This clonotype showed up many times. The chain recombines TRBV20-1 with TRBJ2-7; D tentatively fits TRBD1 or TRBD2 (6 bases each). V shed 4 bases and J shed 3 bases, with 10 bases lying between them. CDR1 DFQATT and CDR2 SNEGSKA come from the germline V gene (reference sequence). The CDR3 is 12 amino acids. In DNA form, the CDR3 reads TGCAGTGCTACTAGGGGGGACTACGAGCAGTACTTC. Translated: CSATRGDYEQYF.

The chain combines TRBV12-3 or TRBV12-4 with TRBJ1-3, with no clear D. The CDR3 is 12 amino acids. The germline V and J ends were trimmed by 7 bases and 3 bases, with 7 bases remaining between them. CDR3 nucleotides: TGTGCCAGCACCCTTGGTGGAAACACCATATATTTT. Encoded protein: CASTLGGNTIYF.

This chain connects TRBV19 to TRBJ2-4, with 7 bases identical to TRBD2. The CDR3 loop spans 15 amino acids. The V gene's germline CDR1 is LNHDA and CDR2 SQIVND (reference sequence). With 5 bases clipped from V and 5 bases from J, the junction kept 9 bases outside the gene matches. The CDR3 sequence is CASSPGSGRENIQYF. The CDR3, as DNA: TGTGCCAGTAGTCCCGGTTCAGGGAGGGAAAACATTCAGTACTTC.

The chain recombines TRBV29-1 with TRBJ1-2, with 8 bases fitting TRBD1. Germline loops: CDR1 SQVTM, CDR2 ANQGSEA. This CDR3 is built from 14 residues. V dropped 2 bases and J dropped 4; count of bases not matched to a gene: 6. The CDR3 DNA sequence: TGCAGCGTTGAAACGGGGACAGGTAGCTATGGCTACACCTTC. This codes for CSVETGTGSYGYTF. Full variable domain (rest looked up from reference TRBV29-1 and TRBJ1-2): SAVISQKPSRDICQRGTSLTIQCQVDSQVTMMFWYRQQPGQSLTLIATANQGSEATYESGFVIDKFPISRPNLTFSTLTVSNMSPEDSSIYLCSVETGTGSYGYTFGSGTRLTVV.